Sequencing of this T cell receptor beta chain was carried out in a study of control samples from healthy donors and cancer patients. Here immunoSEQ multiplex PCR was the method, and the copy in TCRdb shows in-frame clones only, minus some. The table has about 100,000 clones, more than 80% seen once. The V and J ends lost 1 base and 4 bases respectively, with 11 bases between them. CDR1 is SGHDN, CDR2 FVKESK, per germline. The CDR3 extends over 15 amino acids. The sequence was obtained from a man between 18 and 29 years old in good health. This chain connects TRBV14 to TRBJ1-3; no reliable D call. Input material: blood. CDR3 sequence (DNA): TGTGCCAGCAGCCAAGGGCCCTTGGGAGGAAACACCATATATTTT. Translating it yields CASSQGPLGGNTIYF. The full variable domain, its missing parts supplied by reference TRBV14 and TRBJ1-3, is EAGVTQFPSHSVIEKGQTVTLRCDPISGHDNLYWYRRVMGKEIKFLLHFVKESKQDESGMPNNRFLAERTGGTYSTLKVQPAELEDSGVYFCASSQGPLGGNTIYFGEGSWLTVV.